This T cell receptor (beta chain) was found in a study of blood T cell repertoires in COVID-19. The V gene end was trimmed by 3 bases and the J gene end by 3 bases; junction bases not matched to a gene: 6. Germline CDR1 reads SQVTM; CDR2 reads ANQGSEA. This CDR3 has 14 amino acids. Only in-frame clones appear in the TCRdb table, and some are missing; sequencing was by immunoSEQ multiplex PCR. The repertoire consists of 200,000 to 250,000 clones, with about 81% occurring once and the leading ten covering around 8%. The sample comprised peripheral blood. This clonotype was obtained from a woman of 80 years or more with COVID-19, enrolled during active disease. This rearrangement joins TRBV29-1 to TRBJ1-1; 8 positions match TRBD1. The chain's CDR3 is CSVDRGRFDTEAFF. DNA for the CDR3: TGCAGCGTTGACAGGGGGCGATTTGACACTGAAGCTTTCTTT.